Following are 6 T cell receptor beta chains from one sample sequenced in a study of T cell responses to AZD1222 COVID-19 vaccine. Sequencing used immunoSEQ multiplex PCR; TCRdb keeps in-frame clones, though not all of them. There are 130,000 or so clones in the sample; about 82% occur only once, and 12% lies in the top ten. The sample consisted of peripheral blood, taken on day 0 of AZD1222 vaccination. The receptors shown here come from an adult in good health.

V gene TRBV3-1 (or the pseudogene TRBV3-2) combines with J gene TRBJ1-3; 7 nucleotides align to TRBD1. The ends lost 4 bases at V and 4 bases at J; junction bases unmatched: 7. The CDR3 is 15 amino acids. Germline-derived CDR1 and CDR2 are LGHDT and YNNKEL (reference sequence). The CDR3 coding sequence is TGTGCCAGCAGCCTAGAAGGGACAGTAGGAAACACCATATATTTT. This translates into CASSLEGTVGNTIYF.

The V and J genes are TRBV3-1 (or the pseudogene TRBV3-2) and TRBJ1-1; D is unresolved. V lost 6 bases and J 2 bases, leaving 13 bases between the germline ends. Germline V lookup: CDR1 LGHDT, CDR2 YNNKEL (reference sequence). This CDR3 has 14 amino acids. DNA for the CDR3: TGTGCCAGCAGTAAAGGACGGATAAACACTGAAGCTTTCTTT. This translates into CASSKGRINTEAFF.

The V call is TRBV6-1, the J call TRBJ2-3; 14 nucleotides match TRBD2. J gave up 4 bases and V 6 bases, and 15 bases lay outside the gene matches. Germline V lookup: CDR1 MNHNS, CDR2 SASEGT. The CDR3 spans 19 residues. The CDR3 spells CASRELRLAGGRGADTQYF. CDR3 DNA: TGTGCCAGCAGAGAACTCCGACTAGCGGGAGGGCGGGGTGCAGATACGCAGTATTTT.

This sequence joins TRBV19 and TRBJ1-2, with a weak D call TRBD1 (5 bases). V gave up 6 bases and J gave up 10 bases, with 18 bases separating them. The CDR3 is 13 amino acids. CDR1 is LNHDA, CDR2 SQIVND, per germline (reference sequence). The CDR3 DNA reads as TGTGCCAGTAGCCCGCGGGGAGGGGCGGCCTACACCTTC. Its protein is CASSPRGGAAYTF.

V usage is TRBV12-3 or TRBV12-4 and J usage is TRBJ2-5, with 7 bases matching TRBD2. V trimming: 5 bases; J trimming: 5 bases; junction bases outside the gene matches: 2. CDR3 length equals 12 residues. In DNA, the CDR3 is TGTGCCAGCAGTAGTAGCGGGGAGACCCAGTACTTC. It codes for CASSSSGETQYF.

A single count supports this clone. J is TRBJ1-2 and V is TRBV18; D is uncertain. Germline V CDR1 and CDR2: KGHSH, LQKENI. CDR3 length equals 14 residues. The V and J ends lost 3 bases and 8 bases respectively, with 16 bases between them. Written as DNA, the CDR3 is TGTGCCAGCTCACCTGATCCAGGCTCAGGAGGCTACACCTTC. This gives the protein CASSPDPGSGGYTF.